This T cell receptor beta chain was sequenced in a study of blood T cell repertoires in COVID-19. Deletions cut 5 bases from V and 8 bases from J, with 22 bases between. The length of the CDR3 is 16 residues. CDR1 is MNHEY and CDR2 is SMNVEV in the germline V gene (reference sequence). In the original analysis: How many nucleated cells were present was estimated from reference gene primer amplification. Assay used: immunoSEQ multiplex PCR; TCRdb lists only in-frame clones, some missing. Clonal size and the V and J genes are those of that table, whereas D and trimming came from the DNA. The data hold about 140,000 clones, with 60% to 80% observed a single time.

This chain joins TRBV27 and TRBJ2-1; weak D call: TRBD2 (7 bases). The TCR sequence derives from a woman between 45 and 65 years old who had recovered from COVID-19. The sample was PBMCs or T cells enriched from blood (not recorded which). This CDR3 reads CASSRLGGGGGDEQFF. The DNA for the CDR3 is TGTGCCAGCAGTAGACTAGGGGGGGGCGGAGGGGATGAGCAGTTCTTC.